Ten or more counts support the clone carrying this T cell receptor (beta chain). Its cognate antigen is unknown. This specimen comes from a study of T cells in Graves' hyperthyroidism and ophthalmopathy. Diagnostic decisions used clinical symptoms, serum thyroxine and TRAb, thyroid ultrasound and orbital computed tomography. Amplified regions were TCR beta CDR3 sequences from RNA transcripts. A first-round RT-PCR of the TCR CDR3 used the HTBI primer set. TCRdb processed the multiplex PCR reads anew with MiXCR; each CDR3 protein has one entry. The top ten clones hold approximately 30% of a sample with hundreds of thousands of distinct CDR3 sequences, approximately 14% of them seen once. The V and J ends lost 5 bases and 2 bases, in that order; junction bases with no gene match: 8. The CDR3 contains 15 residues. Germline CDR1 is SGHVS and CDR2 is FQNEAQ. Study-wide points: Among clonotypes expanded in thyroid above 0.001, most were also found in blood.

Specimen: blood. This TCR was recovered from a young woman with Graves' hyperthyroidism that later progressed to Graves' ophthalmopathy. The J gene is TRBJ2-7, the V gene TRBV7-8; 8 bases are shared with TRBD2. CDR3: CASSQGLAATYEQYF. The CDR3 DNA follows: TGTGCCAGCAGCCAAGGACTAGCAGCGACCTACGAGCAGTACTTC.